This TCR beta chain appears in the sequencing data of a study of T-cell memory formation after mild COVID-19. CDR3 length equals 16 residues. The V gene's germline CDR1 is LGHDT and CDR2 YNNKEL (reference sequence). V lost 1 base to trimming and J lost 7 bases; unmatched junction nucleotides: 6. This clonotype was seen a few times. Its antigen remains unidentified. Findings and caveats of the study: Among CD4+ contracting clones, most were CM and EM, and CD8+ ones EMRA.

Using its own MiXCR run on the 5' RACE reads, TCRdb lists one record per CDR3 protein. This table has 450,000 to 650,000 distinct CDR3 sequences, about a fifth appearing once. The sequence came from an adult woman who had mild COVID-19 (a few samples of this study predate the infection). Cell type and time point are not known. The chain recombines TRBV3-1 with TRBJ2-2; TRBD1 agrees at 10 bases. Sequencing used PBMCs or a T cell subset sorted from them (not recorded which). This chain's CDR3 is CASSQAPGTGVGELFF. As DNA, the CDR3 is TGTGCCAGCAGCCAAGCCCCCGGGACAGGGGTCGGGGAGCTGTTTTTT.